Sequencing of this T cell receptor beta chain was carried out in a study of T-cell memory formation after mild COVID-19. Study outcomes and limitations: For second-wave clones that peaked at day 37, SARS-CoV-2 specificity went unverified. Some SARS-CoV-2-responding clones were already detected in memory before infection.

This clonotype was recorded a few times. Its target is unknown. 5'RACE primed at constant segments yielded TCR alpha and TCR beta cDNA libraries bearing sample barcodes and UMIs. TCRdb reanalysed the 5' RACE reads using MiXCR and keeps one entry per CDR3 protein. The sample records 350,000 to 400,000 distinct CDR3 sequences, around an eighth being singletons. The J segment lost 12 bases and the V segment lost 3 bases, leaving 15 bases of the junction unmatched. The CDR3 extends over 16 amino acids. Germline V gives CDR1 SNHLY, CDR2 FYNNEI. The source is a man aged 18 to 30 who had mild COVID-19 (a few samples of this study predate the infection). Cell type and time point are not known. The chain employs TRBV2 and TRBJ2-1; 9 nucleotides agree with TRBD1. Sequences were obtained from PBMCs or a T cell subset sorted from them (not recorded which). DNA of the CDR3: TGTGCCAGCAGTGAGGGCTGGGCGGACAGGGGTACCGTGCAGTTCTTC. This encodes CASSEGWADRGTVQFF.